Below, 11 T cell receptor beta chains from the same sample are listed, as sequenced in a study of radiation and T cells in renal cell carcinoma. TCRdb's table, derived via immunoSEQ multiplex PCR, lists solely in-frame clones and lacks some. The data hold roughly 120,000 clones, with about 81% observed a single time. The time point denotes: blood 2 weeks post-SBRT. Treatment given: 15 Gy SBRT to primary tumor, nephrectomy 4 weeks later. This specimen consisted of blood, obtained from a patient whose treatment included radiotherapy and nephrectomy. All receptors derive from a woman aged 55-75 years with renal cell carcinoma.

The V and J genes are TRBV7-3 and TRBJ1-1; D may be TRBD1 (5 bases). Germline loops: CDR1 SGHTA, CDR2 FQGTGA. The CDR3 is 16 residues long. Trimming pared 1 base from V and 0 bases from J, leaving 12 bases between. The CDR3 is CASSLSLWTMNTEAFF. The CDR3 bases are TGTGCCAGCAGCTTAAGCCTCTGGACAATGAACACTGAAGCTTTCTTT.

The chain recombines TRBV2 with TRBJ2-2, with D unclear. The V end lost 3 bases, the J end lost 2 bases, and 10 bases lay between the germline ends. The CDR3 totals 15 residues. Germline V gene sequence: CDR1 SNHLY, CDR2 FYNNEI. This CDR3 reads CASSERQINTGELFF. CDR3 DNA sequence: TGTGCCAGCAGTGAGCGCCAGATAAACACCGGGGAGCTGTTTTTT. The full variable domain, completed using reference TRBV2 and TRBJ2-2, is EPEVTQTPSHQVTQMGQEVILRCVPISNHLYFYWYRQILGQKVEFLVSFYNNEISEKSEIFDDQFSVERPDGSNFTLKIRSTKLEDSAMYFCASSERQINTGELFFGEGSRLTVL.

The chain links TRBV30 to TRBJ2-6; D uncertain. The germline CDR1 and CDR2 sequences are GTSNPN and SVGIG (reference sequence). The CDR3 contains 14 residues. The germline V and J ends were trimmed by 2 bases and 0 bases, with 5 bases remaining between them. The CDR3 sequence is CAWSPSSGANVLTF. The DNA of the CDR3 is TGTGCCTGGAGTCCAAGCTCTGGGGCCAACGTCCTGACTTTC.

V usage is TRBV18 and J usage is TRBJ1-1, with 11 bases fitting TRBD1. Germline lookup yields CDR1 KGHSH and CDR2 LQKENI. The CDR3 length is 16 residues. After removal of 0 bases from V and 2 bases from J, the junction contained 2 bases not matched to a gene. The CDR3 DNA reads TGTGCCAGCTCACCACCGGACAGGGGGCGAAACACTGAAGCTTTCTTT. Translated: CASSPPDRGRNTEAFF.

The CDR3 here is CASSSPSGVTYEQYF. The CDR3 nucleotides are TGTGCCAGCAGCTCACCCAGCGGGGTTACCTACGAGCAGTACTTC. V and J are TRBV2 and TRBJ2-7; the match to TRBD2 covers 7 bases. Germline V lookup: CDR1 SNHLY, CDR2 FYNNEI. This CDR3 region has 15 residues. V lost 6 bases, J lost 2 bases, and 10 bases stayed unmatched.

The chain employs TRBV28 and TRBJ1-1; D unclear. The ends were cut back, 5 bases at V and 1 base at J, with 2 bases in the middle. Germline V gives CDR1 MDHEN, CDR2 SYDVKM. The CDR3 has 11 residues. The CDR3 sequence: CASSKNTEAFF. The CDR3 DNA sequence: TGTGCCAGCAGTAAGAACACTGAAGCTTTCTTT.

The chain is built from TRBV28 and TRBJ2-1; D is unresolved. Trimming removed 4 bases from V and 2 bases from J, with 12 bases in between. This CDR3 is built from 15 residues. CDR1 is MDHEN and CDR2 is SYDVKM in the germline V gene. CDR3 sequence: CASSWVGRPYNEQFF. CDR3 coding DNA: TGTGCCAGCAGTTGGGTCGGTCGCCCCTACAATGAGCAGTTCTTC.

The CDR3 reads CASSQNPDGQETQYF. As DNA, the CDR3 is TGTGCCAGCAGCCAAAACCCGGACGGCCAAGAGACCCAGTACTTC. V is TRBV11-2 and J is TRBJ2-5; D remains unclear. Between the trimmed V and J ends, which lost 5 bases and 1 base, there was a span of 14 bases. CDR1 and CDR2 from the germline V gene are SGHAT and FQNNGV. The CDR3 extends over 15 amino acids. The full variable domain, in which reference TRBV11-2 and TRBJ2-5 provide the parts outside the CDR3, is EAGVAQSPRYKIIEKRQSVAFWCNPISGHATLYWYQQILGQGPKLLIQFQNNGVVDDSQLPKDRFSAERLKGVDSTLKIQPAKLEDSAVYLCASSQNPDGQETQYFGPGTRLLVL.

This chain joins TRBV11-2 and TRBJ1-1; a possible D gene is TRBD1 (6 bases). CDR3 length: 14 amino acids. Germline CDR1 and CDR2: SGHAT and FQNNGV. Trimming took off 5 bases at V and 2 bases at J, with 12 bases between the two ends. The CDR3 here is CASSPGDLNTEAFF. In DNA form, the CDR3 reads TGTGCCAGCAGCCCAGGGGATCTAAACACTGAAGCTTTCTTT. Full variable domain (remainder filled in from reference TRBV11-2 and TRBJ1-1): EAGVAQSPRYKIIEKRQSVAFWCNPISGHATLYWYQQILGQGPKLLIQFQNNGVVDDSQLPKDRFSAERLKGVDSTLKIQPAKLEDSAVYLCASSPGDLNTEAFFGQGTRLTVV.

J is TRBJ2-7 and V is TRBV5-6; tentative D call: TRBD2 (5 bases). V was pared by 4 bases and J by 2 bases, with 13 bases between. CDR1 is SGHDT, CDR2 YYEEEE, per germline. This CDR3 comprises 14 residues. CDR3 nucleotide sequence: TGTGCCAGCAGCCTACTAGAGGTTCCCTACGAGCAGTACTTC. Amino acids: CASSLLEVPYEQYF. The full variable domain, completed using reference TRBV5-6 and TRBJ2-7, is DAGVTQSPTHLIKTRGQQVTLRCSPKSGHDTVSWYQQALGQGPQFIFQYYEEEERQRGNFPDRFSGHQFPNYSSELNVNALLLGDSALYLCASSLLEVPYEQYFGPGTRLTVT.

This sequence joins TRBV7-2 and TRBJ1-2; TRBD1 agrees at 8 bases. CDR3 length: 14 residues. Germline CDR1 SGHTA, CDR2 FQGNSA. V lost 1 base and J lost 3; bases outside the gene matches: 1. Here the CDR3 reads CASSLGQGHYGYTF. CDR3 nucleotides: TGTGCCAGCAGCTTAGGACAGGGGCACTATGGCTACACCTTC.